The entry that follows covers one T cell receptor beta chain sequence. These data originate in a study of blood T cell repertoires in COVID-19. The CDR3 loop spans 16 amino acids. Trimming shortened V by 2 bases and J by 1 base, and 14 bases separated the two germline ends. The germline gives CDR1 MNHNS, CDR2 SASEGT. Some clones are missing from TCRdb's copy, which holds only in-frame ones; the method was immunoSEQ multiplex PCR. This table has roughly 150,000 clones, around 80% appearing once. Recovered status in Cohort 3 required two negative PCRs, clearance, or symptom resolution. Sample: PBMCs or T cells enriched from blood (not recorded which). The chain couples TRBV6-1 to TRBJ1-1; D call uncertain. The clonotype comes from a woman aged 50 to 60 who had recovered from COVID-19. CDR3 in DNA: TGTGCCAGCAGTGAACTGACAAGTGAAACGAACACTGAAGCTTTCTTT. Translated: CASSELTSETNTEAFF.